These T cell receptor beta chains were read from a single sample in a study of read filtering for tumor transcriptome and immune sequencing. TCRdb re-analysed the reads in MiXCR, keeping a single row per CDR3 protein. The data show around 29,000 distinct CDR3 sequences, approximately 15% seen once. Sample: a population of CD138-negative cells sorted from bone marrow. All receptors derive from a donor at least 40 years old with multiple myeloma. CDR3s include the opening cysteine and the closing phenylalanine or tryptophan. Clone sizes are given selectively: once, few, many, or a class where the clone is expanded.

v_call,clone_size,cdr3_aa
TRBV24-1,many,CATSDPGGPSYNEQFF
TRBV7-9,.,CASSLVGPYEQYF
TRBV7-9,many,CASSNQPGLKTGELFF
TRBV11-2,many,CASSLDESVPQYF
TRBV20-1,many,CSATPGGRSYNEQFF
TRBV6-1,many,CASSALRTDTQYF
TRBV11-2,many,CASSPGFRYEQYF
TRBV19,many,CASSIGGAKSSYNEQFF
TRBV5-1,.,CASSLAPGGETQYF
TRBV3-1,few,CASSRRTSESYEQYF
TRBV5-1,many,CASSEGDFVPTRQYF
TRBV19,.,CASSGRGQPQETQYF
TRBV5-1,many,CASSVTSGREETQYF
TRBV20-1,many,CSARDRLVFHEQYF
TRBV25-1,many,CASSWQGSGANVLTF
TRBV7-3,many,CASSLTGGAGYNEQFF
TRBV19,many,CASSMGTVGNEQFF
TRBV3-1,many,CASSQELGPGTQYF
TRBV6-2/TRBV6-3,many,CASSYSGQTSYNEQFF
TRBV3-1,many,CASSPSDREAEAFF
TRBV6-1,many,CASTTGTSYYEQYF
TRBV30,many,CAWSRGAGSPLHF
TRBV20-1,many,CSAITGLAVDEQFF
TRBV5-8,many,CASSGHRASGRFEQFF
TRBV6-2/TRBV6-3,.,CAISGQIRGNEQFF
TRBV2,many,CASTGQGWEAFF
TRBV29-1,many,CSGENTEAFF
TRBV27,many,CASTRRWGSYNEQFF
TRBV3-1,many,CASSQAGTPSGLFYNEQFF
TRBV21-1,many,CASSKMRGILGLAGELIYNEQFF
TRBV5-1,.,CASSLEDRALPTF
TRBV7-9,many,CASSFGPGELFF
TRBV5-1,.,CASSPLGGRRGGGQFF
TRBV28,.,CASRGTGSNQPQHF
TRBV28,many,CASNTSGQKYNEQFF
TRBV6-1,many,CASRNLSPESADTQYF
TRBV19,.,CASSIGGVEREQYF
TRBV7-9,once,CASSLGLAGDGRQFF
TRBV18,many,CASSPPQGLRETQYF
TRBV18,many,CASSPGLAVTDTQYF
TRBV30,many,CAWSEGYTEAFF
TRBV7-2,many,CASSQGRISGNTIYF
TRBV9,.,CASSASGPSSYNSPLRF
TRBV5-1,few,CASSLEQASRADMQYF
TRBV7-6,many,CASSLEWDSEAFF
TRBV5-1,many,CASRNGQSTDTQYF
TRBV29-1,many,CSGGRGSPFYNEQFF
TRBV11-3,many,CASSLAHSEGFF
TRBV7-2,many,CASSLGGTGGETQYF